The present entry profiles one TCR beta chain with its context. The sample originates from a study of blood T cell repertoires in COVID-19. Study overall: Some COVID-19 samples were acute and others convalescent; all came from the United States, Italy and Spain.

The repertoire was sequenced with immunoSEQ multiplex PCR; TCRdb's copy has only in-frame clones and lacks some. This sample has hundreds of thousands of clones, with over 85% found just once. The CDR3 length is 11 residues. J was trimmed by 7 bases and V by 8 bases; bases with no gene match: 3. Sequenced input: peripheral blood. The rearrangement joins TRBV12-3 or TRBV12-4 to TRBJ2-3; 7 bases map to TRBD1. The receptor comes from a woman aged 25 to 39 with COVID-19, enrolled during active disease. The CDR3 region has the DNA TGTGCCAGCTTACAGGGGTATACGCAGTATTTT. It encodes CASLQGYTQYF.